The rows below give T cell receptor beta chains drawn from one sample of a study of cytomegalovirus exposure and HLA in healthy donors. Some clones are missing from TCRdb's copy, which holds only in-frame ones; the method was immunoSEQ multiplex PCR. The top ten hold more than 1% of the sample, which has around 190,000 clones, approximately 90% seen once. Sequencing was done on a sample of PBMCs. These receptors were taken from a boy between 2 and 10 years old in good health and CMV-seronegative. Each CDR3 is given with its conserved first and last residue. The D gene is left open where the match is weak. Size is stated for part of the rows, as once, few or many counts, or as a class when the clone is expanded.

TRBJ1-4 14 . . TRBV28 CASSLIPGNEKLFF TGTGCCAGCAGTTTAATCCCGGGAAATGAAAAACTGTTTTTT
TRBJ1-1 13 TRBD1 . TRBV27 CASRTGKNTEAFF TGTGCCAGCAGGACAGGGAAGAACACTGAAGCTTTCTTT
TRBJ2-7 14 . . TRBV5-4 CASSSEGWAYEQYF TGTGCCAGCAGCTCAGAGGGTTGGGCCTACGAGCAGTACTTC
TRBJ1-2 13 TRBD1 . TRBV16 CASRQTGGDGYTF TGTGCCAGCAGACAGACAGGGGGCGATGGCTACACCTTC
TRBJ2-7 15 . . TRBV6-6 CAIAEVAQGHYEQYF TGTGCCATCGCCGAGGTAGCCCAGGGGCACTACGAGCAGTACTTC
TRBJ1-1 13 TRBD1 . TRBV2 CASTQGAATEAFF TGTGCCAGCACCCAGGGGGCCGCCACTGAAGCTTTCTTT
TRBJ1-2 15 TRBD1 . TRBV5-4 CASSSSGTANYGYTF TGTGCCAGCAGCTCTAGCGGGACAGCTAACTATGGCTACACCTTC
TRBJ1-2 15 TRBD1 . TRBV27 CASSLSTGGGYGYTF TGTGCCAGCAGTTTATCGACAGGGGGCGGCTATGGCTACACCTTC
TRBJ1-2 16 TRBD1 . TRBV5-1 CASSLEGTVTNYGYTF TGCGCCAGCAGCTTGGAAGGGACAGTCACTAACTATGGCTACACCTTC
TRBJ2-1 15 TRBD2 . TRBV19 CASSTLAGSYNEQFF TGTGCCAGTAGTACTTTAGCGGGCTCCTACAATGAGCAGTTCTTC
TRBJ1-5 15 TRBD1 . TRBV15 CATSRVGQFNQPQHF TGTGCCACCAGCAGAGTGGGACAGTTCAATCAGCCCCAGCATTTT
TRBJ2-7 15 TRBD2 . TRBV9 CASSVDLAGPYEQYF TGTGCCAGCAGCGTAGATCTAGCGGGGCCCTACGAGCAGTACTTC
TRBJ1-6 16 TRBD1 . TRBV4-1 CASSQEGGQVGSPLHF TGCGCCAGCAGCCAAGAAGGCGGACAGGTCGGATCACCCCTCCACTTT
TRBJ2-1 14 TRBD2 . TRBV27 CASQRGGSYNEQFF TGTGCCAGCCAACGGGGGGGGTCCTACAATGAGCAGTTCTTC
TRBJ2-3 17 TRBD2 . TRBV4-2 CASSRGLAGAGADTQYF TGTGCCAGCAGCCGCGGACTAGCGGGAGCTGGGGCAGATACGCAGTATTTT
TRBJ2-7 15 TRBD2 . TRBV28 CASRGTSGTLYEQYF TGTGCCAGCAGGGGGACTAGCGGGACCCTATACGAGCAGTACTTC
TRBJ2-4 14 . . TRBV5-1 CASSGLQTGNIQYF TGCGCCAGCAGCGGACTCCAGACAGGAAACATTCAGTACTTC
TRBJ2-5 14 . . TRBV7-9 CASSLARGQETQYF TGTGCCAGCAGCTTAGCCAGGGGCCAAGAGACCCAGTACTTC
TRBJ2-5 14 . . TRBV28 CASSLQGPLETQYF TGTGCCAGCAGTCTACAGGGTCCCTTGGAGACCCAGTACTTC
TRBJ1-1 13 . . TRBV5-1 CASASETGTEAFF TGCGCCTCAGCCTCGGAGACGGGCACTGAAGCTTTCTTT
TRBJ2-5 15 TRBD2 . TRBV9 CASSVEPSGEETQYF TGTGCCAGCAGCGTAGAACCTAGCGGAGAAGAGACCCAGTACTTC
TRBJ1-4 15 TRBD1 once TRBV11-2 CASSLDRGLAEKLFF TGTGCCAGCAGCCTGGACAGGGGGCTCGCCGAAAAACTGTTTTTT
TRBJ1-3 16 TRBD1 . TRBV5-1 CASSLTGVLSGNTIYF TGCGCCAGCAGCCTTACAGGGGTCCTCTCTGGAAACACCATATATTTT
TRBJ2-1 19 . . TRBV1 CTSSRIRRRDSSWYNEQFF TGCACCAGCAGCCGTATTAGGCGGCGGGATTCATCTTGGTACAATGAGCAGTTCTTC
TRBJ1-1 12 TRBD1 . TRBV27 CASGTGNTEAFF TGTGCCAGCGGGACAGGGAACACTGAAGCTTTCTTT
TRBJ2-7 15 TRBD1 once TRBV6-5 CASSSPGQGLYEQYF TGTGCCAGCAGTTCACCGGGACAGGGGCTATACGAGCAGTACTTC